The 29 T cell receptor beta chains below come from one sample, sequenced in a study of T-cell memory formation after mild COVID-19. TCRdb reanalysed the 5' RACE reads using MiXCR and keeps one entry per CDR3 protein. The data show approximately 300,000 distinct CDR3 sequences, 15% seen once. What was sequenced was PBMCs or a T cell subset sorted from them (not recorded which). These TCRs come from a man aged 18 to 30 who had mild COVID-19 (a few samples of this study predate the infection). Cell type and time point are not known.

This rearrangement joins TRBV12-3 or TRBV12-4 to TRBJ1-2; the D is unclear. This CDR3 has 12 amino acids. Trimming shortened V by 6 bases and J by 6 bases, and 11 bases separated the two germline ends. CDR3: CASSPWSHGYTF. The CDR3, as DNA: TGTGCCAGCAGCCCCTGGAGCCATGGCTACACCTTC.

This clonotype was seen a handful of times. The chain has TRBV18 and TRBJ1-5; 8 bases align to TRBD1. J lost 5 bases, V lost 3 bases, and 12 bases had no gene match. The germline gives CDR1 KGHSH, CDR2 LQKENI. The CDR3 consists of 17 residues. The CDR3 DNA sequence: TGTGCCAGCTCACCCGGGGGTTTTGACAGGGGTGATCAGCCCCAGCATTTT. It encodes CASSPGGFDRGDQPQHF.

The chain carries TRBV7-2 and TRBJ1-1; D gene uncertain. Germline V CDR1 and CDR2: SGHTA, FQGNSA. The CDR3 has 16 amino acids. V lost 5 bases and J 4 bases, leaving 20 bases between the germline ends. CDR3 DNA sequence: TGTGCCAGCAGCCAATTTGCCCGGAAGAGTAGCACTGAAGCTTTCTTT. Residues: CASSQFARKSSTEAFF.

J is TRBJ1-2 and V is TRBV7-2, with 9 bases identical to TRBD1. J gave up 8 bases and V 5 bases, and 12 bases lay outside the gene matches. Germline V CDR1 and CDR2: SGHTA, FQGNSA. The CDR3 consists of 15 residues. CDR3 nucleotides: TGTGCCAGCAGCCTAAGGGACAGGGAAGGTGGAGGCTACACCTTC. This codes for CASSLRDREGGGYTF.

The chain uses TRBV12-3 or TRBV12-4 and TRBJ1-4; perhaps TRBD1 as D (5 bases). The germline V and J ends were trimmed by 9 bases and 7 bases, with 18 bases remaining between them. The CDR3 runs 14 residues. Here the CDR3 reads CASSPREGIEKLFF. CDR3 DNA: TGTGCCAGTTCACCCAGGGAGGGGATTGAAAAACTGTTTTTT.

Only a few counts were recorded for this clonotype. The J gene is TRBJ1-1, the V gene TRBV7-9, with D perhaps matching TRBD1 (6 bases). This CDR3 has 16 amino acids. V dropped 5 bases and J dropped 3 bases, with 19 bases sitting between them. Germline V CDR1 and CDR2: SEHNR, FQNEAQ (reference sequence). CDR3 nucleotide sequence: TGTGCCAGCAGCCAATCCCCTGGGGGGGCGGACACTGAAGCTTTCTTT. It translates to CASSQSPGGADTEAFF.

The CDR3 DNA sequence: TGTGCCACCTCAAGGGGCGCGGGGGAGCAGTACTTC. Its translation is CATSRGAGEQYF. This chain links TRBV15 with TRBJ2-7; D possibly corresponds to TRBD2 (6 bases). Germline V gene sequence: CDR1 LNHNV, CDR2 YYDKDF (reference sequence). The CDR3 extends over 12 amino acids. Trimming cost V 8 bases and J 7 bases, with 15 bases left between them.

This clonotype was detected only a few times. V usage is TRBV2 and J usage is TRBJ2-3; tentative D call: TRBD2 (5 bases). CDR1 is SNHLY and CDR2 is FYNNEI in the germline V gene. Trimming took off 8 bases at V and 4 bases at J, with 16 bases between the two ends. The CDR3 extends over 14 amino acids. CDR3 sequence: CASGRTPGADTQYF. The CDR3 nucleotides read TGTGCCAGCGGAAGGACCCCCGGGGCAGATACGCAGTATTTT.

The V and J genes are TRBV11-2 and TRBJ2-7; possible D gene TRBD2, 6 bases. CDR1 is SGHAT, CDR2 FQNNGV, per germline. The CDR3 has 15 residues. The V gene lost 2 bases and the J gene lost 0 bases, with 11 bases spanning the gap. Here the CDR3 DNA reads TGTGCCAGCAGCTTAATTGGGGACTCCTCCTACGAGCAGTACTTC. This gives the protein CASSLIGDSSYEQYF.

The chain carries TRBV6-2 or TRBV6-3 and TRBJ2-3, with TRBD1 matching 7 bases. This CDR3 spans 17 amino acids. V was clipped by 4 bases and J by 1 base; unmatched bases: 11. Germline lookup yields CDR1 MNHEY and CDR2 SVGEGT. CDR3 DNA: TGTGCCAGCAGTTCCAACCGACAGGGTAGCGGCACAGATACGCAGTATTTT. Protein sequence: CASSSNRQGSGTDTQYF.

The chain is built from TRBV5-1 and TRBJ2-7; 10 bases align to TRBD2. J lost 2 bases, V lost 1 base, and 0 bases had no gene match. This CDR3 region has 14 residues. CDR1 is SGHRS and CDR2 is YFSETQ in the germline V gene. CDR3 in amino acids: CASSLTSGAYEQYV. Here the CDR3 DNA reads TGCGCCAGCAGCTTGACTAGCGGGGCCTACGAGCAGTACGTC.

This clonotype has more than one count but fewer than ten. The chain employs TRBV7-8 and TRBJ2-1; the match to TRBD1 covers 7 bases. V shed 1 base, J shed 8 bases, and the junction held 8 bases outside the gene matches. Germline CDR1 reads SGHVS; CDR2 reads FQNEAQ. The CDR3 sequence is 15 residues long. The chain's CDR3 is CASSLVEGAFYEQFF. CDR3 in DNA: TGTGCCAGCAGCTTAGTCGAGGGGGCTTTCTATGAGCAGTTCTTC.

CDR3 amino acids: CASSVDLGGGANEQFF. CDR3 DNA: TGTGCCAGCAGCGTAGATCTGGGCGGGGGGGCAAATGAGCAGTTCTTC. V and J are TRBV4-2 and TRBJ2-1, with TRBD2 identical over 9 bases. J was trimmed by 7 bases and V by 5 bases; bases with no gene match: 12. This CDR3 is 16 amino acids long. Germline CDR1 is LGHNA and CDR2 is YNFKEQ.

This clonotype was observed many times. The V call is TRBV11-2, the J call TRBJ2-3; no reliable D call. Between the trimmed V and J ends, which lost 5 bases and 2 bases, there was a span of 11 bases. There are 14 residues in the CDR3. Germline CDR1 reads SGHAT; CDR2 reads FQNNGV. Here the CDR3 reads CASSVRRVTDTQYF. In nucleotides, the CDR3 is TGTGCCAGCAGCGTCCGAAGGGTCACAGATACGCAGTATTTT. Complete variable domain (other parts from reference TRBV11-2 and TRBJ2-3): EAGVAQSPRYKIIEKRQSVAFWCNPISGHATLYWYQQILGQGPKLLIQFQNNGVVDDSQLPKDRFSAERLKGVDSTLKIQPAKLEDSAVYLCASSVRRVTDTQYFGPGTRLTVL.

This clonotype came up a few times. The chain employs TRBV7-2 and TRBJ2-5; TRBD1 might be the D (6 bases). Germline V gene data show CDR1 as SGHTA and CDR2 as FQGNSA. Trimming removed 3 bases at V and 2 bases at J, with 13 bases between. The CDR3 extends over 15 amino acids. CDR3 residues: CASSLPPGQQETQYF. The CDR3 nucleotides are TGTGCCAGCAGCTTGCCGCCGGGACAACAAGAGACCCAGTACTTC.

The chain recombines TRBV7-2 with TRBJ2-4, with a weak D call TRBD2 (5 bases). CDR1 is SGHTA and CDR2 is FQGNSA in the germline V gene. V was pared by 1 base and J by 9 bases, with 7 bases between. The CDR3 has 12 residues. CDR3 region: CASSLGGSIQYF. The CDR3 coding sequence is TGTGCCAGCAGCTTAGGAGGGAGCATTCAGTACTTC.

V is TRBV6-5 and J is TRBJ2-1; possible D gene TRBD2, 5 bases. The CDR3 spans 15 residues. Trimming removed 1 base from V and 1 base from J, with 8 bases in between. Germline CDR1 is MNHEY and CDR2 is SVGAGI. For the CDR3, the DNA is TGTGCCAGCAGTTACTGGTCGGGATCCTACAATGAGCAGTTCTTC. Its protein is CASSYWSGSYNEQFF.

The rearrangement links TRBV5-1 to TRBJ2-5; 8 positions match TRBD1. The CDR3 runs to 15 residues. The V and J ends lost 0 bases and 10 bases, in that order; junction bases with no gene match: 11. Germline V gene data show CDR1 as SGHRS and CDR2 as YFSETQ. The CDR3 here is CASSLAGTGEEGQYF. CDR3 bases: TGCGCCAGCAGCTTGGCCGGGACAGGAGAAGAGGGCCAGTACTTC.

Of note for this clonotype: Mismatch with germline at one junction end may stem from a read error. The rearrangement links TRBV2 to TRBJ1-5; D not certain. From germline, CDR1 is SNHLY and CDR2 FYNNEI. The CDR3 spans 14 residues. CDR3 sequence reads: CASGDVYSNQPQHF. The CDR3 region has the DNA TGTGCCAGCGGTGACGTCTATAGCAATCAGCCCCAGCATTTT. The full variable domain, rest sourced from reference TRBV2 and TRBJ1-5, is EPEVTQTPSHQVTQMGQEVILRCVPISNHLYFYWYRQILGQKVEFLVSFYNNEISEKSEIFDDQFSVERPDGSNFTLKIRSTKLEDSAMYFCASGDVYSNQPQHFGDGTRLSIL.

This sequence joins TRBV3-1 and TRBJ1-1; a weak D match, TRBD1 (5 bases). CDR3 length: 14 amino acids. The ends were cut back, 1 base at V and 11 bases at J, with 17 bases in the middle. Germline CDR1 reads LGHDT; CDR2 reads YNNKEL (reference sequence). The CDR3 coding sequence is TGTGCCAGCAGCCAAGGACAGTGGGAAGCTGGGGCTTTCTTT. This translates into CASSQGQWEAGAFF.

The chain links TRBV6-5 to TRBJ2-1; D not resolved. This CDR3 spans 15 amino acids. V lost 0 bases, J lost 6 bases, and 12 bases lay in between. The germline V gene has CDR1 MNHEY and CDR2 SVGAGI. CDR3 sequence reads: CASSYSNTLPNEQFF. The CDR3 DNA is TGTGCCAGCAGTTACTCGAATACCCTCCCCAATGAGCAGTTCTTC.

In this sample, this clonotype turned up a few times. J is TRBJ2-1 and V is TRBV20-1; D gene uncertain. Germline CDR1 DFQATT, CDR2 SNEGSKA (reference sequence). The CDR3 runs to 15 residues. V was pared by 3 bases and J by 0 bases, with 12 bases between. CDR3 region: CSASVLSSSYNEQFF. Written as DNA, the CDR3 is TGCAGTGCTAGTGTACTTTCCAGCTCCTACAATGAGCAGTTCTTC.

This clonotype was picked up a small number of times. The rearrangement joins TRBV20-1 to TRBJ1-1; D ambiguous. V gave up 0 bases and J gave up 3 bases, with 5 bases separating them. CDR1 and CDR2 (germline): DFQATT, SNEGSKA (reference sequence). This CDR3 has 12 amino acids. CDR3 residues: CSARDRHTEAFF. In DNA form, the CDR3 reads TGCAGTGCTAGAGATCGTCACACTGAAGCTTTCTTT.

The chain recombines TRBV6-6 with TRBJ2-7, with TRBD1 matching over 10 bases. Unmatched junction bases numbered 8, after V lost 1 base and J lost 2 bases. The CDR3 loop spans 17 amino acids. Looked up from germline, CDR1 is MNHNY and CDR2 is SVGAGI (reference sequence). The CDR3: CASSYWDRGRKTYEQYF. The CDR3 bases are TGTGCCAGCAGTTACTGGGACAGGGGAAGAAAGACCTACGAGCAGTACTTC.

This clonotype was found a few times. The chain links TRBV6-5 to TRBJ2-5; TRBD2 aligns across 9 bases. Germline CDR1 is MNHEY and CDR2 is SVGAGI. V was clipped by 8 bases and J by 5 bases; unmatched bases: 12. This CDR3 region has 15 residues. CDR3: CASGRERGDRETQYF. DNA for the CDR3: TGTGCCAGCGGCCGTGAGCGGGGGGATAGGGAGACCCAGTACTTC.

This clonotype was detected a few times. The rearrangement uses TRBV20-1 and TRBJ2-5; TRBD2 aligns across 10 bases. The CDR3 sequence is 15 residues long. V was pared by 0 bases and J by 5 bases, with 6 bases of the junction left unmatched. CDR1 is DFQATT, CDR2 SNEGSKA, per germline (reference sequence). As DNA, the CDR3 is TGCAGTGCTAGAGATCTTAGCGGGGGGAAGGAGACCCAGTACTTC. This sequence encodes CSARDLSGGKETQYF.

The chain employs TRBV12-3 or TRBV12-4 and TRBJ1-6; D unresolved. This CDR3 is built from 14 residues. V lost 3 bases to trimming and J lost 9 bases, with 12 bases between them. CDR3 in DNA: TGTGCCAGCAGTTTTGGAGGAGTTTTTTCACCCCTCCACTTT. Its protein product is CASSFGGVFSPLHF.

This rearrangement joins TRBV6-6 to TRBJ2-4, with D tentatively TRBD1 (6 bases). Germline values: CDR1 MNHNY, CDR2 SVGAGI (reference sequence). The CDR3 extends over 17 amino acids. V was clipped by 0 bases and J by 5 bases, with 17 bases between them. This CDR3 reads CASSYSVGAGGQNIQYF. The CDR3 coding sequence is TGTGCCAGCAGTTACTCGGTCGGGGCTGGGGGCCAAAACATTCAGTACTTC.

This clonotype was counted only a few times. This chain joins TRBV16 and TRBJ1-2; D not resolved. Germline CDR1 reads KGHSY; CDR2 reads FQNENV. V lost 4 bases and J lost 6, with 9 bases in between. This CDR3 is 12 amino acids long. CDR3 sequence (DNA): TGTGCCAGCAGCCGACGCACGGATGGCTACACCTTC. As protein: CASSRRTDGYTF.